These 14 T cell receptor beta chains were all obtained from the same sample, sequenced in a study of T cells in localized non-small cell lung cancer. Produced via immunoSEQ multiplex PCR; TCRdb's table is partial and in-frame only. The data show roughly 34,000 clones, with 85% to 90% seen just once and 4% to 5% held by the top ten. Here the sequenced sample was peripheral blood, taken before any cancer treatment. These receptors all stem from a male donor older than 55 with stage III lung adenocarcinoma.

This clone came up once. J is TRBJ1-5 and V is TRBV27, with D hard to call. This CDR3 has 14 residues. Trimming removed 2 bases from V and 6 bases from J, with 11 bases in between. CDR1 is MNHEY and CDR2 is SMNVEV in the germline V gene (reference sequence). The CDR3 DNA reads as TGTGCCAGCAGTTTAAACGGGGTCCCTCAGCCCCAGCATTTT. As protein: CASSLNGVPQPQHF.

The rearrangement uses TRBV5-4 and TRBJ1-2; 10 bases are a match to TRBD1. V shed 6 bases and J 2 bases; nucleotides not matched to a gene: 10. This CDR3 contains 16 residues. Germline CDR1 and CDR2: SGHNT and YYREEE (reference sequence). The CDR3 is CASTPTGTGANYGYTF. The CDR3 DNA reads TGTGCCAGCACTCCAACGGGGACAGGGGCGAACTATGGCTACACCTTC.

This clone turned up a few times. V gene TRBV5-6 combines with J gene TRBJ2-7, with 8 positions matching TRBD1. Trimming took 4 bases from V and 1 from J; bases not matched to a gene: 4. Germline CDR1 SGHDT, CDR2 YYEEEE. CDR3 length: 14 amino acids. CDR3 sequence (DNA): TGTGCCAGCAGCCCGGACAGGGATTCCTACGAGCAGTACTTC. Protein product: CASSPDRDSYEQYF.

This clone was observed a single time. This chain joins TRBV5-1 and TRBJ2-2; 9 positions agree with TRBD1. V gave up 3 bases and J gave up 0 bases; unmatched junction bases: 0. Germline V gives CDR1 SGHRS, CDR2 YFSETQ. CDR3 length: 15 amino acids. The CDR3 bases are TGCGCCAGCAGCTGGACAGGGGCGAACACCGGGGAGCTGTTTTTT. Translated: CASSWTGANTGELFF.

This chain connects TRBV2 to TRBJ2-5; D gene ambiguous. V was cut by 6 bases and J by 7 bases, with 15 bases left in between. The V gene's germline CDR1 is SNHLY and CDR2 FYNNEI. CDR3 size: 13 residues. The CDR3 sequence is CASSPGPGWTQYF. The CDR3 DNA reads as TGTGCCAGCAGCCCAGGCCCGGGTTGGACCCAGTACTTC.

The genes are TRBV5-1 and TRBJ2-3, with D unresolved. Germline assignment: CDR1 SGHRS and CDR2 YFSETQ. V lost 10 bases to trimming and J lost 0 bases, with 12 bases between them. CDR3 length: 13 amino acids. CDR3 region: CAGRIESTDTQYF. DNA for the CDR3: TGCGCCGGCCGTATCGAGAGCACAGATACGCAGTATTTT.

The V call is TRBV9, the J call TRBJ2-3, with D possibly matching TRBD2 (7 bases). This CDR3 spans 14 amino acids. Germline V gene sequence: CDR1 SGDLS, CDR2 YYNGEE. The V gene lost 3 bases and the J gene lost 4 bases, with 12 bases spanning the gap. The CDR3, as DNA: TGTGCCAGCAGCGACTTAGGGGGGGCAGATACGCAGTATTTT. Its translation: CASSDLGGADTQYF.

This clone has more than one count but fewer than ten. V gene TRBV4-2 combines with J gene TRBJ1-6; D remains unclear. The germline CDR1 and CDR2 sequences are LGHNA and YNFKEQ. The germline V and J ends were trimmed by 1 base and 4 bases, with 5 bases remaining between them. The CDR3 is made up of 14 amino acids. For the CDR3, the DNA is TGTGCCAGCAGCCAAGGGGAATATAATTCACCCCTCCACTTT. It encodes CASSQGEYNSPLHF.

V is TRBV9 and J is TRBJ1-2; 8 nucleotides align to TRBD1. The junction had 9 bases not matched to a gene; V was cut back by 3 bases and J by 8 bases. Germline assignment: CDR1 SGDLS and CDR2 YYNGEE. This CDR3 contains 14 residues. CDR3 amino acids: CASSAMDRESGYTF. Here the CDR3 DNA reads TGTGCCAGCAGCGCCATGGACAGGGAGTCCGGCTACACCTTC.

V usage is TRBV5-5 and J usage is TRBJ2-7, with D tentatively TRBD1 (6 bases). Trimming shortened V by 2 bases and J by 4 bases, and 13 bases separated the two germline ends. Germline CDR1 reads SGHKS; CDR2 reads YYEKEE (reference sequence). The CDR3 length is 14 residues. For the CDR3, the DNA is TGTGCCAGCAGCTTTGCCAGGGGCGGATACGAGCAGTACTTC. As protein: CASSFARGGYEQYF. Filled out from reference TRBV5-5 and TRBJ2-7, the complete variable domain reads DAGVTQSPTHLIKTRGQQVTLRCSPISGHKSVSWYQQVLGQGPQFIFQYYEKEERGRGNFPDRFSARQFPNYSSELNVNALLLGDSALYLCASSFARGGYEQYFGPGTRLTVT.

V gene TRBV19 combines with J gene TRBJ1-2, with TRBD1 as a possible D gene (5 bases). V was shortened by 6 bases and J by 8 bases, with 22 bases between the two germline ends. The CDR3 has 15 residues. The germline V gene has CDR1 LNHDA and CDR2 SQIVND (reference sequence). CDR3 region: CASSVTGLANGGYTF. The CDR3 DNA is TGTGCCAGTAGCGTTACAGGACTTGCGAATGGCGGCTACACCTTC.

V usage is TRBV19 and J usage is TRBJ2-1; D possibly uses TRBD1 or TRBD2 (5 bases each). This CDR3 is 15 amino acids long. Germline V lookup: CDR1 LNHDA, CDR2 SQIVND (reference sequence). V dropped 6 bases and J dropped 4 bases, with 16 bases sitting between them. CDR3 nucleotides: TGTGCCAGTAGCCTGAGGGACGGGAAATACAATGAGCAGTTCTTC. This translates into CASSLRDGKYNEQFF.

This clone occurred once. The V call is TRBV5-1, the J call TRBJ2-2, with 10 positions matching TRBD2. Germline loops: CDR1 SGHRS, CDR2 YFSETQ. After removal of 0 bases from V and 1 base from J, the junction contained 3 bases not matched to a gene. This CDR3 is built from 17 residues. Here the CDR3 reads CASSLVLAGKNTGELFF. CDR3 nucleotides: TGCGCCAGCAGCTTGGTACTAGCGGGAAAGAACACCGGGGAGCTGTTTTTT.

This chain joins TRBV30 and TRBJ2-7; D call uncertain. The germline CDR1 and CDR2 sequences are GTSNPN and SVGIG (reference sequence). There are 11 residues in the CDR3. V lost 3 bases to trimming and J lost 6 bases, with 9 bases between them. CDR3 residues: CAWSSGGEQYF. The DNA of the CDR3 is TGTGCCTGGAGCTCGGGTGGCGAGCAGTACTTC.